These 29 T cell receptor beta chains were all obtained from the same sample, sequenced in a study of T cells in Graves' hyperthyroidism and ophthalmopathy. The CDR3 regions of TCR beta were amplified from RNA transcripts. An initial round of RT-PCR targeting the TCR CDR3 relied on the HTBI primer set. One entry per CDR3 protein results from TCRdb running MiXCR on the multiplex PCR reads. The sample has 500,000 to 800,000 distinct CDR3 sequences; just under 45% are singletons. Sequenced sample: peripheral blood or thyroid tissue (not recorded which). All receptors come from an adult man with Graves' disease, either hyperthyroidism or ophthalmopathy (not recorded which).

Comment on this clonotype: A much larger clonotype is one base distant, so this may be a read error. V is TRBV10-3 and J is TRBJ1-2, with D possibly TRBD1 on 5 matching bases. CDR3 length: 13 residues. Germline CDR1 reads ENHRY; CDR2 reads SYGVKD. The CDR3 sequence is CASSERGNYGYTF. The CDR3, as DNA: TGTGCCAGCAGTGAACGGGGGAACTATGGCTACACCTTC.

The chain uses TRBV12-3 or TRBV12-4 and TRBJ2-7; either TRBD1 or TRBD2 may fit D (5 bases each). The length of the CDR3 is 14 residues. V lost 6 bases and J lost 3, with 15 bases in between. CDR3 region: CASRPGAAGYEQYF. DNA of the CDR3: TGTGCCAGCAGGCCCGGGGCGGCGGGCTACGAGCAGTACTTC.

This clonotype is a singleton in its sample. The chain employs TRBV5-1 and TRBJ1-5; D is possibly TRBD1 (6 bases). Trimming shortened V by 1 base and J by 4 bases, and 12 bases separated the two germline ends. Germline CDR1 SGHRS, CDR2 YFSETQ. The CDR3 runs 15 residues. This CDR3 reads CASSLSSGVNQPQHF. The CDR3 DNA sequence: TGCGCCAGCAGCTTGTCCTCAGGGGTAAATCAGCCCCAGCATTTT.

A word on this clonotype: With a much larger clone just one base away, this may be a read error. J is TRBJ1-1 and V is TRBV2; TRBD1 is a possible D gene (6 bases). The V gene's germline CDR1 is SNHLY and CDR2 FYNNEI. This CDR3 has 13 residues. V lost 4 bases to trimming and J lost 4 bases, with 10 bases between them. The CDR3, as DNA: TGTGCCAGCAGTGTGACAGGCCCCACTGAAGCTTTCTTT. Translated, it gives CASSVTGPTEAFF. Filled out from reference TRBV2 and TRBJ1-1, the complete variable domain reads EPEVTQTPSHQVTQMGQEVILRCVPISNHLYFYWYRQILGQKVEFLVSFYNNEISEKSEIFDDQFSVERPDGSNFTLKIRSTKLEDSAMYFCASSVTGPTEAFFGQGTRLTVV.

The chain couples TRBV14 to TRBJ2-7; 9 bases fit TRBD2. The CDR3 totals 16 residues. The V and J ends lost 7 bases and 7 bases, in that order; junction bases with no gene match: 17. Germline V gene sequence: CDR1 SGHDN, CDR2 FVKESK. CDR3 DNA sequence: TGTGCCAGCAACGGGGCGGGAGGGTCCCCCTTCGATGAGCAGTACTTC. It translates to CASNGAGGSPFDEQYF.

To note about this clonotype: This could be a read error, since a much larger clone is one nucleotide away. This chain connects TRBV2 to TRBJ1-4; a possible D gene is TRBD1 (6 bases). Looked up from germline, CDR1 is SNHLY and CDR2 is FYNNEI. CDR3 size: 15 residues. The CDR3 protein is CAGSRATGFNEKLFF. The DNA for the CDR3 is TGTGCCGGCAGTCGCGCAACAGGGTTTAATGAAAAACTGTTTTTT.

The genes are TRBV29-1 and TRBJ2-5, with D uncertain. CDR1 is SQVTM, CDR2 ANQGSEA, per germline. The CDR3 length is 13 residues. The ends were cut back, 2 bases at V and 2 bases at J, with 9 bases in the middle. This chain's CDR3 is CSVELTNQETQYF. CDR3 DNA sequence: TGCAGCGTTGAACTGACAAATCAAGAGACCCAGTACTTC.

This clonotype was seen a few times. The chain combines TRBV7-9 with TRBJ1-1; D gene uncertain. The CDR3 sequence is 15 residues long. Trimming stripped 6 bases from V and 1 base from J, with 15 bases between. Germline V gene sequence: CDR1 SEHNR, CDR2 FQNEAQ (reference sequence). The CDR3 is CASSLHPDKNTEAFF. The CDR3 DNA follows: TGTGCCAGCAGTCTCCATCCCGACAAGAACACTGAAGCTTTCTTT.

This clonotype was picked up many times. V and J are TRBV15 and TRBJ1-1; possible D gene TRBD1, 5 bases. This CDR3 has 14 amino acids. V shed 1 base and J shed 5 bases, with 11 bases lying between them. Per the germline V gene, CDR1 is LNHNV and CDR2 is YYDKDF (reference sequence). The CDR3 nucleotides are TGTGCCACCAGCAGAGCAGGGATTTTGACTGAAGCTTTCTTT. This codes for CATSRAGILTEAFF.

This clonotype came up a few times. One end of the junction varies from germline; a read error may be responsible. The gene calls are TRBV12-3 or TRBV12-4 and TRBJ2-5; 16 bases are a match to TRBD2. CDR3 size: 12 residues. The DNA of the CDR3 is TGTGCCAGCAGGGGACTAGCGGGAGGGCATTCGTTC. This translates into CASRGLAGGHSF.

CDR3 sequence: CSARGDRTTYEQYF. The CDR3 nucleotides read TGCAGTGCTAGGGGGGACAGGACCACCTACGAGCAGTACTTC. This chain joins TRBV20-1 and TRBJ2-7; 8 bases fit TRBD1. The germline V gene has CDR1 DFQATT and CDR2 SNEGSKA (reference sequence). The CDR3 is 14 residues long. Trimming removed 3 bases from V and 2 bases from J; junction bases left unmatched: 6.

This clonotype has just a few counts. The chain is built from TRBV19 and TRBJ1-5, with a weak D call TRBD1 (6 bases). Germline CDR1 is LNHDA and CDR2 is SQIVND (reference sequence). Deletions cut 4 bases from V and 3 bases from J, with 10 bases between. This CDR3 spans 14 amino acids. The CDR3 DNA reads as TGTGCCAGTAGTACCCGGGGGCCCAATCAGCCCCAGCATTTT. Its translation is CASSTRGPNQPQHF.

Worth noting for this clonotype: As the CDR3 is not closed by the conserved phenylalanine or tryptophan, this likely results from a read error. The DNA is left out, because the CDR3 cannot be placed on it with certainty; the CDR3 is given as TCRdb lists it. V usage is TRBV29-1 and J usage is TRBJ1-4. CDR1 SQVTM and CDR2 ANQGSEA come from the germline V gene. 8 amino acids form the CDR3, both terminal residues included. CDR3 loop: CSVINSDY.

This clonotype was observed a handful of times. The CDR3 nucleotides are TGTGCCAGCAGCGCCATCATTCATTACGAGCAGTACTTC. This encodes CASSAIIHYEQYF. The chain is built from TRBV6-6 and TRBJ2-7; no reliable D call. Trimming removed 6 bases from V and 4 bases from J, with 13 bases in between. Germline V gene lookup returns CDR1 MNHNY and CDR2 SVGAGI (reference sequence). This CDR3 has 13 amino acids.

The J gene is TRBJ1-1, the V gene TRBV20-1, with a possible D match to TRBD1 (5 bases). Looked up from germline, CDR1 is DFQATT and CDR2 is SNEGSKA (reference sequence). V was pared by 0 bases and J by 6 bases, with 20 bases between. CDR3 size: 16 residues. The CDR3 nucleotides are TGCAGTGCTAGAGATCCATATTCCCCCCGGGGGGCTGAAGCTTTCTTT. Protein sequence: CSARDPYSPRGAEAFF.

This clonotype appeared once. A single base separates this from a much larger clone, so it may be a read error. The V gene is TRBV24-1, the J gene TRBJ1-1; D gene ambiguous. Germline CDR1 is KGHDR and CDR2 is SFDVKD. Trimming removed 3 bases from V and 1 base from J, with 11 bases in between. CDR3 length equals 15 residues. The DNA of the CDR3 is TGTGCCACCAGTGATAGTCAGACCGGGAACACTGAAGCTTTCTTT. This codes for CATSDSQTGNTEAFF.

The table lists this clonotype with a few counts. The chain employs TRBV12-3 or TRBV12-4 and TRBJ1-6; 7 nucleotides align to TRBD1. The V segment lost 7 bases and the J segment 10 bases; nucleotides outside the gene matches: 13. The CDR3 covers 15 residues. CDR3 protein: CASTLQGNLGSPLHF. CDR3 DNA sequence: TGTGCCAGCACCCTACAGGGGAACCTAGGGTCACCCCTCCACTTT.

This clonotype was seen many times. V gene TRBV6-5 combines with J gene TRBJ2-7, with TRBD1 matching over 8 bases. Losses at the gene ends were 6 bases for V and 6 bases for J; bases not matched to a gene: 7. This CDR3 has 13 amino acids. CDR1 is MNHEY, CDR2 SVGAGI, per germline. The CDR3 protein is CASRDRGRGEQYF. The CDR3 DNA follows: TGTGCCAGCAGAGACAGGGGTAGAGGCGAGCAGTACTTC.

The V and J genes are TRBV2 and TRBJ1-5; D ambiguous. Between the trimmed V and J ends, which lost 5 bases and 6 bases, there was a span of 11 bases. Per the germline V gene, CDR1 is SNHLY and CDR2 is FYNNEI. The CDR3 loop spans 13 amino acids. The DNA for the CDR3 is TGTGCCAGCAGTTGGGTTGGTGGTCAGCCCCAGCATTTT. It is translated as CASSWVGGQPQHF.

V is TRBV15 and J is TRBJ1-1, with 10 bases that match TRBD1. In germline, CDR1 is LNHNV, CDR2 YYDKDF (reference sequence). The CDR3 runs 15 residues. With V trimmed by 3 bases and J by 4 bases, 5 bases remained unmatched. CDR3 DNA: TGTGCCACCAGCAGCTCGGGACAGGGGCTCACTGAAGCTTTCTTT. This sequence encodes CATSSSGQGLTEAFF.

The rearrangement uses TRBV5-4 and TRBJ2-5, with D maybe TRBD2 (5 bases). Germline lookup yields CDR1 SGHNT and CDR2 YYREEE (reference sequence). The V end was cut by 0 bases, the J end by 5 bases, with 14 bases between. The CDR3 is 15 amino acids. CDR3 coding DNA: TGTGCCAGCAGCTTGGAAACCTCCCGGAGGGAGACCCAGTACTTC. Encoded protein: CASSLETSRRETQYF. Together with reference TRBV5-4 and TRBJ2-5, the CDR3 gives the full variable domain: ETGVTQSPTHLIKTRGQQVTLRCSSQSGHNTVSWYQQALGQGPQFIFQYYREEENGRGNFPPRFSGLQFPNYSSELNVNALELDDSALYLCASSLETSRRETQYFGPGTRLLVL.

The chain employs TRBV7-2 and TRBJ2-5; 9 bases fit TRBD1. The CDR3 has 15 amino acids. Germline-derived CDR1 and CDR2 are SGHTA and FQGNSA. V gave up 6 bases and J gave up 0 bases; unmatched junction bases: 5. CDR3 coding DNA: TGTGCCAGCAGTGAAGACAGGGGGTACCAAGAGACCCAGTACTTC. Protein sequence: CASSEDRGYQETQYF.

This clonotype appeared many times. The V call is TRBV25-1, the J call TRBJ1-4; D ambiguous. Germline CDR1 is MGHDK and CDR2 is SYGVNS. V was pared by 3 bases and J by 6 bases, with 17 bases between. The CDR3 contains 16 residues. The CDR3 reads CASSEETPEGYEKLFF. The CDR3 coding sequence is TGTGCCAGCAGTGAGGAAACACCCGAGGGATATGAAAAACTGTTTTTT.

V and J are TRBV2 and TRBJ1-1, with 7 bases aligning to TRBD1. After removal of 6 bases from V and 4 bases from J, the junction contained 8 bases not matched to a gene. The CDR3 is 14 residues long. Germline assignment: CDR1 SNHLY and CDR2 FYNNEI. CDR3 sequence reads: CASREEGASTEAFF. In DNA, the CDR3 is TGTGCCAGCAGGGAGGAGGGGGCAAGCACTGAAGCTTTCTTT.

The sample holds a few counts of this clonotype. The chain uses TRBV20-1 and TRBJ1-1; 7 bases match TRBD1. Germline lookup yields CDR1 DFQATT and CDR2 SNEGSKA (reference sequence). J gave up 1 base and V 2 bases, and 4 bases lay outside the gene matches. This CDR3 is 14 amino acids long. The CDR3 DNA reads as TGCAGTGCTAGAATGGGACAGCCGAACACTGAAGCTTTCTTT. The encoded protein is CSARMGQPNTEAFF.

This clonotype showed up just a few times. The V gene is TRBV11-3, the J gene TRBJ2-7, with 9 bases matching TRBD2. This CDR3 comprises 15 residues. V lost 6 bases and J lost 2; bases outside the gene matches: 8. Germline V CDR1 and CDR2: SGHNT, YENEEA. The chain's CDR3 is CASSYGLAPTYEQYF. The CDR3 DNA sequence: TGTGCCAGCAGTTACGGACTAGCGCCTACCTACGAGCAGTACTTC.

Concerning this clonotype itself: One end of the junction fails to match germline, which may point to a read error. The rearrangement links TRBV7-9 to TRBJ2-7; 9 positions match TRBD1. CDR3 length equals 16 residues. Germline lookup yields CDR1 SEHNR and CDR2 FQNEAQ (reference sequence). For the CDR3, the DNA is TGCGCCAGCAGCCGCCCCGGGACAGGGTTAAGCTACGAGCAGTACTTC. Residues: CASSRPGTGLSYEQYF.

The rearrangement joins TRBV20-1 to TRBJ2-6; D not certain. The CDR3 spans 19 residues. The germline V and J ends were trimmed by 0 bases and 4 bases, with 22 bases remaining between them. In germline, CDR1 is DFQATT, CDR2 SNEGSKA (reference sequence). In nucleotides, the CDR3 is TGCAGTGCTAGAGACGAGGCGGCTTCCCCCTCTCGCGGGGCCAACGTCCTGACTTTC. It yields the protein CSARDEAASPSRGANVLTF.

This clonotype came up a few times. The chain couples TRBV20-1 to TRBJ1-2, with 7 bases lining up with TRBD1. The V and J ends lost 4 bases and 5 bases, in that order; junction bases with no gene match: 7. The germline V gene has CDR1 DFQATT and CDR2 SNEGSKA (reference sequence). This CDR3 contains 13 residues. The CDR3 nucleotides read TGCAGTGCTACCCGAGGGGGCGCGTATGGCTACACCTTC. Amino acid sequence: CSATRGGAYGYTF.